The clone carrying this T cell receptor beta chain was recorded many times. What it recognizes is unknown. Via MiXCR, TCRdb re-called the multiplex PCR reads, giving one row per CDR3 protein. This sample has more than 80,000 distinct CDR3 sequences, with about 30% found just once. This sample stems from a study of breast tumors, draining lymph nodes, adjacent tissues. General study results and limits: Data only fit, rather than demonstrated, lymph node origin of most tumor T cells. Luminal-like breast cancer showed significantly higher tumor–nontumor repertoire similarity than basal-like. Data fit most tumor T cells coming from lymph node, expanding in tumor. Tumor TCR diversity was below lymph nodes but above nontumor tissue.

The CDR3 runs 14 residues. CDR1 SGDLS and CDR2 YYNGEE come from the germline V gene. The V gene lost 4 bases and the J gene lost 3 bases, with 10 bases spanning the gap. Axillary draining lymph nodes of breast cancer patients supplied the node samples. The TCR comes from a female donor with breast cancer. Some clones in this sample may be carry-over from other donors' samples. The J gene is TRBJ2-2, the V gene TRBV9; D may be TRBD1 (6 bases). Source material: axillary lymph node tissue. The CDR3 protein is CASSFGQYTGELFF. The CDR3 DNA follows: TGTGCCAGCAGCTTCGGACAGTACACCGGGGAGCTGTTTTTT. Drawing the rest from reference TRBV9 and TRBJ2-2, the complete variable domain is DSGVTQTPKHLITATGQRVTLRCSPRSGDLSVYWYQQSLDQGLQFLIQYYNGEERAKGNILERFSAQQFPDLHSELNLSSLELGDSALYFCASSFGQYTGELFFGEGSRLTVL.